What follows are 25 T cell receptor beta chains derived from one specimen sequenced in a study of blood T cell repertoires in COVID-19. Clones were read by immunoSEQ multiplex PCR, and TCRdb kept only the in-frame ones, dropping some. The data contain about 260,000 clones, over 80% of them singletons. The sample comprised PBMCs or T cells enriched from blood (not recorded which). Source of these receptors: a man in his fifties or sixties who had been exposed to COVID-19.

The CDR3 nucleotides read TGTGCCAGCATTACAGGGGTCAATCAGCCCCAGCATTTT. Its translation: CASITGVNQPQHF. The J gene is TRBJ1-5, the V gene TRBV28, with 7 bases matching TRBD1. Germline trimming cut 7 bases from V and 3 bases from J; bases unmatched to any gene: 3. The CDR3 totals 13 residues. Germline V lookup: CDR1 MDHEN, CDR2 SYDVKM. The variable domain in full, completed from reference TRBV28 and TRBJ1-5, reads DVKVTQSSRYLVKRTGEKVFLECVQDMDHENMFWYRQDPGLGLRLIYFSYDVKMKEKGDIPEGYSVSREKKERFSLILESASTNQTSMYLCASITGVNQPQHFGDGTRLSIL.

This sequence joins TRBV5-1 and TRBJ2-7; tentative D call: TRBD1 (6 bases). CDR3 length equals 15 residues. The V gene's germline CDR1 is SGHRS and CDR2 YFSETQ. Trimming shortened V by 4 bases and J by 6 bases, and 20 bases separated the two germline ends. CDR3 sequence reads: CASSPFAQGSGEQYF. The CDR3 DNA is TGCGCCAGCAGCCCCTTCGCACAGGGTTCGGGCGAGCAGTACTTC.

The gene calls are TRBV7-3 and TRBJ2-1; TRBD1 matches 9 bases. The V gene end was trimmed by 5 bases and the J gene end by 8 bases; junction bases not matched to a gene: 4. The CDR3 extends over 13 amino acids. Germline V CDR1 and CDR2: SGHTA, FQGTGA. The CDR3 DNA reads as TGTGCCAGCAGCGCCGGACAGGGGTATGAGCAGTTCTTC. This translates into CASSAGQGYEQFF.

The genes are TRBV7-2 and TRBJ2-1; TRBD2 agrees at 9 bases. Germline V lookup: CDR1 SGHTA, CDR2 FQGNSA. The CDR3 is 15 residues long. With V trimmed by 2 bases and J by 9 bases, 8 bases remained unmatched. DNA of the CDR3: TGTGCCAGCAGCTTATGGGTAGCGGGGGACGGTGAGCAGTTCTTC. This encodes CASSLWVAGDGEQFF.

The chain recombines TRBV19 with TRBJ2-3, with a weak D call TRBD2 (6 bases). The CDR3 covers 14 residues. V lost 6 bases, J lost 4 bases, and 14 bases lay in between. Germline V gene lookup returns CDR1 LNHDA and CDR2 SQIVND (reference sequence). Here the CDR3 reads CASRDQPGADTQYF. The DNA of the CDR3 is TGTGCCAGTAGGGACCAGCCGGGGGCAGATACGCAGTATTTT.

This chain links TRBV28 with TRBJ1-6; 10 bases align to TRBD1. V trimming: 8 bases; J trimming: 14 bases; junction bases outside the gene matches: 9. CDR3 length equals 13 residues. CDR1 is MDHEN, CDR2 SYDVKM, per germline. This CDR3 is CASLRDRGESLHF. The CDR3 coding sequence is TGTGCCAGCCTCCGGGACAGGGGCGAGTCCCTCCACTTT.

The chain employs TRBV5-1 and TRBJ2-5; 12 bases agree with TRBD2. Germline V gene lookup returns CDR1 SGHRS and CDR2 YFSETQ. This CDR3 spans 15 amino acids. V gave up 2 bases and J gave up 5 bases; unmatched junction bases: 4. CDR3 bases: TGCGCCAGCAGCTTACTAGCGGGGGGAGAGGAGACCCAGTACTTC. As protein: CASSLLAGGEETQYF.

The chain couples TRBV28 to TRBJ1-4, with D maybe TRBD1 (6 bases). The V gene lost 6 bases and the J gene lost 7 bases, with 12 bases spanning the gap. The germline V gene has CDR1 MDHEN and CDR2 SYDVKM. There are 13 residues in the CDR3. CDR3 region: CASRQGGAEKLFF. CDR3 sequence (DNA): TGTGCCAGCAGACAGGGTGGCGCTGAAAAACTGTTTTTT. Full variable domain (rest looked up from reference TRBV28 and TRBJ1-4): DVKVTQSSRYLVKRTGEKVFLECVQDMDHENMFWYRQDPGLGLRLIYFSYDVKMKEKGDIPEGYSVSREKKERFSLILESASTNQTSMYLCASRQGGAEKLFFGSGTQLSVL.

V is TRBV14 and J is TRBJ1-1; D not certain. CDR1 is SGHDN and CDR2 is FVKESK in the germline V gene. Trimming removed 0 bases from V and 12 bases from J, with 11 bases in between. The CDR3 has 12 amino acids. The CDR3 spells CASSQEVSRPFF. DNA for the CDR3: TGTGCCAGCAGCCAAGAAGTGAGCAGGCCTTTCTTT.

J is TRBJ2-3 and V is TRBV5-8, with 7 bases aligning to TRBD1. Germline CDR1 SGHTS, CDR2 YDEGEE. The junction had 13 bases not matched to a gene; V was cut back by 3 bases and J by 6 bases. This CDR3 has 16 amino acids. In nucleotides, the CDR3 is TGTGCCAGCAGCTCCGGGACAGCCCCACCTTTGGATACGCAGTATTTT. Translated: CASSSGTAPPLDTQYF.

The chain couples TRBV5-1 to TRBJ1-4, with D hard to call. Trimming stripped 4 bases from V and 0 bases from J, with 7 bases between. The CDR3 consists of 14 residues. Germline CDR1 reads SGHRS; CDR2 reads YFSETQ. CDR3 region: CASSQTPTNEKLFF. CDR3 bases: TGCGCCAGCAGCCAGACACCAACTAATGAAAAACTGTTTTTT.

This clone was counted a few times. The chain uses TRBV5-5 and TRBJ2-7; TRBD2 aligns across 11 bases. V shed 1 base, J shed 3 bases, and the junction held 0 bases outside the gene matches. CDR1 and CDR2 from the germline V gene are SGHKS and YYEKEE (reference sequence). The CDR3 consists of 14 residues. The CDR3 spells CASSLLAGGYEQYV. The CDR3 bases are TGTGCCAGCAGCTTGCTAGCGGGAGGCTACGAGCAGTACGTC.

This clone was seen only a few times. Other nucleotide sequences in the sample specify the same CDR3. The chain joins TRBV28 to TRBJ2-3; no reliable D call. V gave up 4 bases and J gave up 2 bases, with 4 bases separating them. The CDR3 has 12 amino acids. From germline, CDR1 is MDHEN and CDR2 SYDVKM. CDR3 residues: CASSSYTDTQYF. The CDR3 region has the DNA TGTGCCAGCAGTTCCTACACAGATACGCAGTATTTT.

J is TRBJ2-1 and V is TRBV18, with 8 bases that match TRBD1. The CDR3 is made up of 15 amino acids. The V gene end was trimmed by 3 bases and the J gene end by 4 bases; junction bases not matched to a gene: 5. Per the germline V gene, CDR1 is KGHSH and CDR2 is LQKENI. CDR3 nucleotide sequence: TGTGCCAGCTCACCCCAGACAGGGGCGTACAATGAGCAGTTCTTC. Translation: CASSPQTGAYNEQFF.

CDR3 in DNA: TGTGCCAGCAGCGCTACCCAGGGGGACTATGGCTACACCTTC. Translating gives CASSATQGDYGYTF. The chain uses TRBV7-9 and TRBJ1-2, with 7 bases aligning to TRBD1. Germline assignment: CDR1 SEHNR and CDR2 FQNEAQ (reference sequence). After removal of 5 bases from V and 3 bases from J, the junction contained 6 bases not matched to a gene. This CDR3 contains 14 residues. Based on the CDR3 plus reference TRBV7-9 and TRBJ1-2, the full variable domain is DTGVSQNPRHKITKRGQNVTFRCDPISEHNRLYWYRQTLGQGPEFLTYFQNEAQLEKSRLLSDRFSAERPKGSFSTLEIQRTEQGDSAMYLCASSATQGDYGYTFGSGTRLTVV.

The rearrangement uses TRBV3-1 (or the pseudogene TRBV3-2) and TRBJ2-2; D remains ambiguous. CDR1 and CDR2 from the germline V gene are LGHDT and YNNKEL (reference sequence). The CDR3 is 13 amino acids. V was clipped by 4 bases and J by 6 bases, with 9 bases between them. This chain's CDR3 is CASSPFLSGELFF. Here the CDR3 DNA reads TGTGCCAGCAGCCCTTTTCTCTCCGGGGAGCTGTTTTTT.

The chain combines TRBV5-4 with TRBJ1-2, with D possibly TRBD1 on 6 matching bases. V dropped 2 bases and J dropped 2 bases, with 10 bases sitting between them. The CDR3 runs 14 residues. The germline gives CDR1 SGHNT, CDR2 YYREEE (reference sequence). CDR3 in DNA: TGTGCCAGCAGCTTAGACGGACAGAACTATGGCTACACCTTC. This gives the protein CASSLDGQNYGYTF.

The chain has TRBV19 and TRBJ1-2; TRBD1 aligns across 7 bases. V lost 7 bases, J lost 3 bases, and 5 bases stayed unmatched. This CDR3 is 13 amino acids long. Per the germline V gene, CDR1 is LNHDA and CDR2 is SQIVND (reference sequence). CDR3 sequence reads: CASTIDRDYGYTF. In DNA form, the CDR3 reads TGTGCCAGTACCATCGACAGGGACTATGGCTACACCTTC.

The chain couples TRBV5-6 to TRBJ2-3, with D hard to call. Per germline, CDR1 SGHDT and CDR2 YYEEEE. This CDR3 is 13 amino acids long. Trimming pared 0 bases from V and 6 bases from J, leaving 8 bases between. CDR3 nucleotides: TGTGCCAGCAGCTTGGGTGTAATGGATACGCAGTATTTT. This encodes CASSLGVMDTQYF.

Only a few counts were recorded for this clone. The rearrangement links TRBV7-2 to TRBJ1-3; no firm D call. The CDR3 totals 15 residues. Germline V gene sequence: CDR1 SGHTA, CDR2 FQGNSA. V was clipped by 5 bases and J by 1 base, with 12 bases between them. This chain's CDR3 is CASSQNRGSGNTIYF. The CDR3 coding sequence is TGTGCCAGCAGCCAGAACCGGGGTTCTGGAAACACCATATATTTT.

The V call is TRBV7-9, the J call TRBJ1-2; 11 bases align to TRBD1. V gave up 0 bases and J gave up 1 base; unmatched junction bases: 1. The germline V gene has CDR1 SEHNR and CDR2 FQNEAQ (reference sequence). This CDR3 spans 16 amino acids. CDR3 DNA: TGTGCCAGCAGCTTAGCAGGGACAGGGGGTAACTATGGCTACACCTTC. It translates to CASSLAGTGGNYGYTF.

V and J are TRBV30 and TRBJ2-1; 7 bases agree with TRBD1. This CDR3 region has 14 residues. CDR1 and CDR2 (germline): GTSNPN, SVGIG (reference sequence). The junction had 7 bases not matched to a gene; V was cut back by 5 bases and J by 3 bases. The CDR3 loop is CAWEGAGGYNEQFF. DNA of the CDR3: TGTGCCTGGGAGGGGGCAGGGGGCTACAATGAGCAGTTCTTC.

DNA of the CDR3: TGTGCCAGCAGCGTACACGGGTCGGGTGGAGCTTTCTTT. It translates to CASSVHGSGGAFF. The J gene is TRBJ1-1, the V gene TRBV5-6; D gene uncertain. Germline values: CDR1 SGHDT, CDR2 YYEEEE. V was shortened by 4 bases and J by 10 bases, with 17 bases between the two germline ends. The CDR3 runs 13 residues.

The chain is built from TRBV15 and TRBJ2-7; D ambiguous. Germline V lookup: CDR1 LNHNV, CDR2 YYDKDF (reference sequence). The CDR3 extends over 12 amino acids. The germline V and J ends were trimmed by 3 bases and 3 bases, with 6 bases remaining between them. The CDR3 bases are TGTGCCACCAGCAGTAATCTCTACGAGCAGTACGTC. It yields the protein CATSSNLYEQYV.

V and J are TRBV5-1 and TRBJ2-3; the D is unclear. Germline V gene sequence: CDR1 SGHRS, CDR2 YFSETQ. The V and J ends lost 4 bases and 8 bases respectively, with 11 bases between them. The CDR3 runs 12 residues. CDR3 nucleotides: TGCGCCAGCAGCCACACAGAAGGTACGCAGTATTTT. Protein: CASSHTEGTQYF.